These 31 T cell receptor beta chains originate from one sample sequenced in a study of cytomegalovirus exposure and HLA in healthy donors (dated by TCRdb to 2016 to 2017). Library method: the immunoSEQ multiplex PCR assay. Held by TCRdb, this immuneACCESS table contains in-frame sequences only and omits some clones. Under half of the omission traces to an unresolved V gene where checked; the cause of the rest is unknown. The sample has about 150,000 clones on record, less than 90% of them singletons. The biggest ten clones account for under 25% of the sample. The sample taken for sequencing was PBMCs. Receptors were obtained from a man younger than 35 in good health and CMV-seropositive.

This chain links TRBV6-6 with TRBJ1-2; 9 bases fit TRBD1. The CDR3 has 13 residues. V gave up 4 bases and J gave up 7 bases; unmatched junction bases: 4. Germline V gene sequence: CDR1 MNHNY, CDR2 SVGAGI (reference sequence). The CDR3 DNA follows: TGTGCCAGCAGTTGGGACAGGGTGGTTGGCTACACCTTC. Translating it yields CASSWDRVVGYTF.

The chain has TRBV5-1 and TRBJ2-2; D may be TRBD2 (5 bases). The ends were cut back, 4 bases at V and 6 bases at J, with 16 bases in the middle. CDR3 size: 15 residues. Looked up from germline, CDR1 is SGHRS and CDR2 is YFSETQ. The CDR3 region is CASSLDELGPGELFF. CDR3 sequence (DNA): TGCGCCAGCAGCCTGGACGAACTAGGACCCGGGGAGCTGTTTTTT.

This chain joins TRBV30 and TRBJ2-1; D ambiguous. In germline, CDR1 is GTSNPN, CDR2 SVGIG (reference sequence). This CDR3 is built from 11 residues. V was shortened by 8 bases and J by 3 bases, with 8 bases between the two germline ends. The CDR3 region is CAVRLYNEQFF. The CDR3 nucleotides are TGTGCCGTCAGGCTCTACAATGAGCAGTTCTTC. Combining the CDR3 with reference TRBV30 and TRBJ2-1 gives the whole variable domain SQTIHQWPATLVQPVGSPLSLECTVEGTSNPNLYWYRQAAGRGLQLLFYSVGIGQISSEVPQNLSASRPQDRQFILSSKKLLLSDSGFYLCAVRLYNEQFFGPGTRLTVL.

The rearrangement links TRBV25-1 to TRBJ2-7; TRBD1 is a possible D gene (6 bases). The V end was cut by 8 bases, the J end by 4 bases, with 15 bases between. This CDR3 is built from 13 residues. The germline V gene has CDR1 MGHDK and CDR2 SYGVNS. This CDR3 reads CASAEGDPYEQYF. The CDR3 nucleotides are TGTGCCAGCGCCGAGGGGGACCCGTACGAGCAGTACTTC.

This clone was picked up one time. CDR3 sequence reads: CASSASGRGSEQFF. The CDR3 bases are TGTGCCAGCAGTGCGAGCGGGAGAGGCAGTGAGCAGTTCTTC. This rearrangement joins TRBV6-1 to TRBJ2-1; 8 nucleotides line up with TRBD2. V lost 4 bases to trimming and J lost 9 bases; unmatched junction nucleotides: 8. Germline V lookup: CDR1 MNHNS, CDR2 SASEGT. The CDR3 extends over 14 amino acids.

The chain uses TRBV27 and TRBJ2-5; 12 bases match TRBD2. The CDR3 loop spans 18 amino acids. Germline V gene lookup returns CDR1 MNHEY and CDR2 SMNVEV (reference sequence). J was trimmed by 3 bases and V by 4 bases; bases with no gene match: 12. Written as DNA, the CDR3 is TGTGCCAGCAGTTCCTTAACCCCTAGCGGGAGGGCCGAAGAGACCCAGTACTTC. Translation gives CASSSLTPSGRAEETQYF.

The J gene is TRBJ1-2, the V gene TRBV11-2; weak D call: TRBD1 (6 bases). Germline V CDR1 and CDR2: SGHAT, FQNNGV. V was shortened by 7 bases and J by 6 bases, with 21 bases between the two germline ends. The CDR3 contains 15 residues. Here the CDR3 reads CASTVSGEVEDGYTF. Here the CDR3 DNA reads TGTGCCAGCACCGTCTCAGGGGAAGTTGAGGATGGCTACACCTTC.

To note about this clone: An end of the junction differs from the germline gene, which may be a read error. The V and J genes are TRBV6-5 and TRBJ1-2; D is unresolved. Germline CDR1 is MNHEY and CDR2 is SVGAGI. There are 8 residues in the CDR3. The CDR3 is CASTLELF. The DNA for the CDR3 is TGTGCCAGCACCTTGGAGCTCTTC.

J is TRBJ2-1 and V is TRBV5-1; 12 bases match TRBD2. J gave up 4 bases and V 4 bases, and 3 bases lay outside the gene matches. Germline V gene sequence: CDR1 SGHRS, CDR2 YFSETQ. CDR3 size: 15 residues. The CDR3 DNA follows: TGCGCCAGCAGCGCCGGACTAGCGGGGTACAATGAGCAGTTCTTC. This translates into CASSAGLAGYNEQFF.

The rearrangement uses TRBV7-9 and TRBJ2-2, with a tentative D call TRBD1 (5 bases). V dropped 7 bases and J dropped 0 bases, with 15 bases sitting between them. CDR3 size: 16 residues. Germline lookup yields CDR1 SEHNR and CDR2 FQNEAQ (reference sequence). The DNA of the CDR3 is TGTGCCAGCACCCCGTCCCGGACACCGAACACCGGGGAGCTGTTTTTT. This codes for CASTPSRTPNTGELFF.

CDR3 amino acids: CASSILTSGGYEQYF. CDR3 nucleotides: TGTGCCAGTAGTATACTGACAAGCGGGGGTTACGAGCAGTACTTC. The chain links TRBV19 to TRBJ2-7; TRBD2 matches at 8 bases. J lost 4 bases, V lost 2 bases, and 7 bases had no gene match. The CDR3 has 15 residues. The germline V gene has CDR1 LNHDA and CDR2 SQIVND (reference sequence).

Only a few counts were recorded for this clone. In DNA form, the CDR3 reads TGCGCCAGCAGCCCGACAAGGACCGGGGAGCTGTTTTTT. Translating gives CASSPTRTGELFF. The V gene is TRBV4-1, the J gene TRBJ2-2; D gene unclear. The germline V and J ends were trimmed by 4 bases and 5 bases, with 8 bases remaining between them. This CDR3 has 13 residues. CDR1 is MGHRA and CDR2 is YSYEKL in the germline V gene.

This chain links TRBV14 with TRBJ1-2, with D possibly being TRBD1 (5 bases). Germline-derived CDR1 and CDR2 are SGHDN and FVKESK. V lost 1 base and J 7 bases, leaving 19 bases between the germline ends. The CDR3 is made up of 16 amino acids. The CDR3 nucleotides are TGTGCCAGCAGCCAAGGGGACGTCGGGGGGACTATTGGCTACACCTTC. It encodes CASSQGDVGGTIGYTF.

The rearrangement uses TRBV28 and TRBJ1-2; D might be TRBD1 (6 bases). Germline values: CDR1 MDHEN, CDR2 SYDVKM. The CDR3 length is 17 residues. The V and J ends lost 4 bases and 1 base respectively, with 19 bases between them. For the CDR3, the DNA is TGTGCCAGCAGTTCCACTAGGGCAGGGGTGATTAACTATGGCTACACCTTC. It specifies CASSSTRAGVINYGYTF.

The V call is TRBV30, the J call TRBJ2-2; 8 bases line up with TRBD2. Looked up from germline, CDR1 is GTSNPN and CDR2 is SVGIG (reference sequence). The V gene end was trimmed by 2 bases and the J gene end by 4 bases; junction bases not matched to a gene: 6. CDR3 length: 15 amino acids. The CDR3 DNA sequence: TGTGCCTGGAGTATGGTAGCGGGGACCACCGGGGAGCTGTTTTTT. It yields the protein CAWSMVAGTTGELFF.

The gene calls are TRBV4-3 and TRBJ2-2, with 9 bases fitting TRBD1. With V trimmed by 4 bases and J by 3 bases, 3 bases remained unmatched. This CDR3 has 15 amino acids. Germline V CDR1 and CDR2: LGHNA, YSLEER. The CDR3 loop reads CASSPGQGDTGELFF. CDR3 DNA: TGCGCCAGCAGCCCGGGACAGGGAGACACCGGGGAGCTGTTTTTT.

The chain uses TRBV6-6 and TRBJ2-5, with 12 nucleotides matching TRBD1. The germline V gene encodes CDR1 MNHNY and CDR2 SVGAGI (reference sequence). This CDR3 region has 16 residues. J gave up 2 bases and V 2 bases, and 3 bases lay outside the gene matches. The DNA for the CDR3 is TGTGCCAGCAGTTACGGGACAGGGGGCTTTCAAGAGACCCAGTACTTC. Protein sequence: CASSYGTGGFQETQYF.

V is TRBV29-1 and J is TRBJ2-7, with a possible D match to TRBD1 (6 bases). The CDR3 runs 13 residues. V lost 3 bases to trimming and J lost 2 bases, with 11 bases between them. Germline assignment: CDR1 SQVTM and CDR2 ANQGSEA. CDR3 residues: CSVEAGDTYEQYF. In DNA form, the CDR3 reads TGCAGCGTTGAGGCAGGGGACACCTACGAGCAGTACTTC.

V and J are TRBV9 and TRBJ1-2, with D tentatively TRBD1 (5 bases). Trimming stripped 0 bases from V and 0 bases from J, with 9 bases between. The CDR3 length is 15 residues. Germline V gene lookup returns CDR1 SGDLS and CDR2 YYNGEE. The CDR3 is CASSVAQVANYGYTF. The CDR3 DNA follows: TGTGCCAGCAGCGTAGCACAGGTAGCTAACTATGGCTACACCTTC.

The chain employs TRBV7-8 and TRBJ2-2; maybe TRBD1 (5 bases). Trimming left V 2 bases short and J 3 bases short, with 13 bases between. Germline CDR1 reads SGHVS; CDR2 reads FQNEAQ. The CDR3 loop spans 16 amino acids. The CDR3 reads CASSLLGVKDTGELFF. The CDR3 nucleotides read TGTGCCAGCAGCTTACTAGGGGTTAAAGACACCGGGGAGCTGTTTTTT.

This chain uses TRBV18 with TRBJ1-4, with TRBD1 identical over 7 bases. Germline-derived CDR1 and CDR2 are KGHSH and LQKENI. The CDR3 loop spans 15 amino acids. V gave up 3 bases and J gave up 8 bases; unmatched junction bases: 9. The CDR3 sequence is CASSPAGGHREKLFF. CDR3 coding DNA: TGTGCCAGCTCACCGGCAGGGGGACATCGGGAAAAACTGTTTTTT.

This clone has a handful of counts. V usage is TRBV29-1 and J usage is TRBJ2-7, with a weak D call TRBD1 (5 bases). This CDR3 comprises 13 residues. Germline V CDR1 and CDR2: SQVTM, ANQGSEA. Trimming cost V 4 bases and J 0 bases, with 10 bases left between them. DNA for the CDR3: TGCAGCGTTGGGACATCTAGCTCCTACGAGCAGTACTTC. Its protein product is CSVGTSSSYEQYF.

This chain connects TRBV18 to TRBJ1-1, with D unclear. Trimming removed 6 bases at V and 0 bases at J, with 5 bases between. The CDR3 runs to 12 residues. Germline values: CDR1 KGHSH, CDR2 LQKENI. The CDR3 DNA reads TGTGCCAGCTCTAACTTGAACACTGAAGCTTTCTTT. Its protein is CASSNLNTEAFF.

The chain couples TRBV19 to TRBJ2-2, with D unclear. The CDR3 has 15 residues. V lost 9 bases and J 0 bases, leaving 14 bases between the germline ends. Germline V gives CDR1 LNHDA, CDR2 SQIVND (reference sequence). The CDR3 nucleotides are TGTGCCAGCGCGAAGGTGGGCCCGAACACCGGGGAGCTGTTTTTT. Residues: CASAKVGPNTGELFF.

The rearrangement links TRBV10-2 to TRBJ2-1; no firm D call. V was shortened by 7 bases and J by 5 bases, with 18 bases between the two germline ends. Germline V lookup: CDR1 WSHSY, CDR2 SAAADI. The CDR3 runs 15 residues. CDR3 nucleotides: TGCGCCAGCAACTCCGACTGGCAACTCGACAATGAGCAGTTCTTC. Amino acid sequence: CASNSDWQLDNEQFF.

V gene TRBV6-1 combines with J gene TRBJ1-1, with D possibly being TRBD1 (6 bases). This CDR3 spans 13 amino acids. The V gene lost 5 bases and the J gene lost 3 bases, with 10 bases spanning the gap. Germline V lookup: CDR1 MNHNS, CDR2 SASEGT. CDR3 bases: TGTGCCAGCAGTCGACAGGTTTACACTGAAGCTTTCTTT. Translating it yields CASSRQVYTEAFF.

This clone has just a few counts. The chain is built from TRBV27 and TRBJ1-1; TRBD1 matches at 7 bases. Losses at the gene ends were 6 bases for V and 0 bases for J; bases not matched to a gene: 7. Per the germline V gene, CDR1 is MNHEY and CDR2 is SMNVEV (reference sequence). The CDR3 runs to 15 residues. DNA of the CDR3: TGTGCCAGCAGCTCAGGACAGGCCCTGAACACTGAAGCTTTCTTT. This sequence encodes CASSSGQALNTEAFF.

This clone appeared a single time. The V and J genes are TRBV5-4 and TRBJ1-2; unclear D gene. The CDR3 runs 12 residues. Germline CDR1 is SGHNT and CDR2 is YYREEE (reference sequence). V gave up 1 base and J gave up 2 bases, with 3 bases separating them. The CDR3 sequence is CASSLTNYGYTF. Here the CDR3 DNA reads TGTGCCAGCAGCTTGACAAACTATGGCTACACCTTC. Looking up the rest from reference TRBV5-4 and TRBJ1-2 gives the full variable domain: ETGVTQSPTHLIKTRGQQVTLRCSSQSGHNTVSWYQQALGQGPQFIFQYYREEENGRGNFPPRFSGLQFPNYSSELNVNALELDDSALYLCASSLTNYGYTFGSGTRLTVV.

This clone was picked up many times. V is TRBV6-4 and J is TRBJ1-2; no clear D gene. Trimming pared 5 bases from V and 0 bases from J, leaving 7 bases between. Germline assignment: CDR1 MRHNA and CDR2 SNTAGT. CDR3 length: 13 amino acids. The CDR3 nucleotides are TGTGCCAGCAGTCCCGGGACTAACTATGGCTACACCTTC. Translating gives CASSPGTNYGYTF.

V is TRBV19 and J is TRBJ2-1; 7 bases are a match to TRBD1. This CDR3 has 15 residues. Trimming at V came to 6 bases and at J to 0 bases, leaving 5 bases not matched to a gene. Germline CDR1 LNHDA, CDR2 SQIVND (reference sequence). In nucleotides, the CDR3 is TGTGCCAGTAGCCCGACAGGGTACTCCTACAATGAGCAGTTCTTC. Residues: CASSPTGYSYNEQFF.

The V and J genes are TRBV6-6 and TRBJ2-1; D is ambiguous. V was clipped by 0 bases and J by 7 bases, with 4 bases between them. Per germline, CDR1 MNHNY and CDR2 SVGAGI (reference sequence). The CDR3 consists of 12 residues. The CDR3 region is CASSYSGNEQFF. The CDR3 DNA reads as TGTGCCAGCAGTTACTCCGGGAATGAGCAGTTCTTC.